Listed below are T cell receptor beta chains from one sample, sequenced in a study of blood T cell repertoires in COVID-19. TCRdb's copy holds only in-frame clones and misses some; the assay was immunoSEQ multiplex PCR. This table has some 120,000 clones, over 85% appearing once. Sequencing was carried out using peripheral blood. The receptors derive from a man aged 45-60 years with active COVID-19. The CDR3 runs from the conserved cysteine through the conserved F or W. Fields, in order: J gene, V gene, D gene, CDR3 length, clone size, CDR3 DNA, CDR3 protein. D genes are given only for firm matches. Only some rows state a clone size, as once, few, many or a class for expanded clones.

j_call: TRBJ2-1
v_call: TRBV24-1
d_call: TRBD1
cdr3_length: 17
clone_size: NA
cdr3_nt: TGTGCCACCAGTGATCGAAGACCGGGACAGGGGGCCAATGAGCAGTTCTTC
cdr3_aa: CATSDRRPGQGANEQFF

j_call: TRBJ1-2
v_call: TRBV11-3
d_call: NA
cdr3_length: 16
clone_size: NA
cdr3_nt: TGTGCCAGCAGCCCGCCGGGGGGGAGGATCGACGGTGGCTACACCTTC
cdr3_aa: CASSPPGGRIDGGYTF

j_call: TRBJ2-5
v_call: TRBV10-3
d_call: NA
cdr3_length: 12
clone_size: NA
cdr3_nt: TGTGCCATCAGTGAACTTCAAGAGACCCAGTACTTC
cdr3_aa: CAISELQETQYF

j_call: TRBJ1-6
v_call: TRBV4-1
d_call: NA
cdr3_length: 19
clone_size: NA
cdr3_nt: TGCGCCAGCAGCCAAGAACGGCAGGTCAGCCCTTTGGGTAATTCACCCCTCCACTTT
cdr3_aa: CASSQERQVSPLGNSPLHF

j_call: TRBJ2-1
v_call: TRBV27
d_call: TRBD2
cdr3_length: 20
clone_size: NA
cdr3_nt: TGTGCCAGCACCCCCAGGAGTATTAGGGTCAGCGGGAGCCCTCCGAATGAGCAGTTCTTC
cdr3_aa: CASTPRSIRVSGSPPNEQFF

j_call: TRBJ2-1
v_call: TRBV4-1
d_call: NA
cdr3_length: 17
clone_size: NA
cdr3_nt: TGCGCCAGCAGCCTTGGCAGTCTGGGGCCTAGTGGGAATGAGCAGTTCTTC
cdr3_aa: CASSLGSLGPSGNEQFF

j_call: TRBJ1-2
v_call: TRBV6-5
d_call: TRBD1
cdr3_length: 15
clone_size: NA
cdr3_nt: TGTGCCAGCAGTTACGGGACAGGTCCCCTTTATGGCTACACCTTC
cdr3_aa: CASSYGTGPLYGYTF

j_call: TRBJ1-2
v_call: TRBV4-1
d_call: TRBD1
cdr3_length: 14
clone_size: NA
cdr3_nt: TGCGCCAGCAGCCATGACAGGGGGGCGGGAGGCTACACCTTC
cdr3_aa: CASSHDRGAGGYTF

j_call: TRBJ1-1
v_call: TRBV5-4
d_call: NA
cdr3_length: 14
clone_size: NA
cdr3_nt: TGTGCCAGCAGCTTGGACAGGCTGAACACTGAAGCTTTCTTT
cdr3_aa: CASSLDRLNTEAFF

j_call: TRBJ2-1
v_call: TRBV5-1
d_call: NA
cdr3_length: 15
clone_size: NA
cdr3_nt: TGCGCCAGCAGCTTGGCCCAGGGATTGGGAAATGAGCAGTTCTTC
cdr3_aa: CASSLAQGLGNEQFF

j_call: TRBJ2-1
v_call: TRBV29-1
d_call: TRBD2
cdr3_length: 16
clone_size: NA
cdr3_nt: TGCAGCGTTATGACTAGCGGGGGTAGCTCCTACAATGAGCAGTTCTTC
cdr3_aa: CSVMTSGGSSYNEQFF

j_call: TRBJ2-3
v_call: TRBV2
d_call: NA
cdr3_length: 14
clone_size: NA
cdr3_nt: TGTGCCAGCGACCGGGGGGCTAGGGGAGATACGCAGTATTTT
cdr3_aa: CASDRGARGDTQYF

j_call: TRBJ2-5
v_call: TRBV5-5
d_call: TRBD1
cdr3_length: 15
clone_size: NA
cdr3_nt: TGTGCCAGCAGCGCGATACAGGGGCCCCAAGAGACCCAGTACTTC
cdr3_aa: CASSAIQGPQETQYF

j_call: TRBJ1-1
v_call: TRBV11-3
d_call: TRBD1
cdr3_length: 15
clone_size: few
cdr3_nt: TGTGCCAGCAGCAAAGGACAGGGGGCAAACACTGAAGCTTTCTTT
cdr3_aa: CASSKGQGANTEAFF

j_call: TRBJ2-3
v_call: TRBV11-3
d_call: TRBD2
cdr3_length: 17
clone_size: NA
cdr3_nt: TGTGCCAGCAGCTTAGGGACTAGCGGGAGGTCTACAGATACGCAGTATTTT
cdr3_aa: CASSLGTSGRSTDTQYF

j_call: TRBJ1-1
v_call: TRBV4-2
d_call: TRBD1
cdr3_length: 17
clone_size: NA
cdr3_nt: TGTGCCAGCAGCCAAGAAGGGACAGGGTCTAGAGGGACTGAAGCTTTCTTT
cdr3_aa: CASSQEGTGSRGTEAFF

j_call: TRBJ1-5
v_call: TRBV5-6
d_call: TRBD1
cdr3_length: 15
clone_size: NA
cdr3_nt: TGTGCCAGCAGCAGATTACAGGGGGCTAATCAGCCCCAGCATTTT
cdr3_aa: CASSRLQGANQPQHF

j_call: TRBJ2-1
v_call: TRBV7-9
d_call: NA
cdr3_length: 16
clone_size: NA
cdr3_nt: TGTGCCAGCAGCCCCGCGGGACAGCTCAGGGACCCTGAGCAGTTCTTC
cdr3_aa: CASSPAGQLRDPEQFF

j_call: TRBJ1-1
v_call: TRBV7-6
d_call: NA
cdr3_length: 15
clone_size: NA
cdr3_nt: TGTGCCAGCAGCTTAAGTGGGAGGAGGAACACTGAAGCTTTCTTT
cdr3_aa: CASSLSGRRNTEAFF

j_call: TRBJ2-7
v_call: TRBV7-9
d_call: NA
cdr3_length: 16
clone_size: NA
cdr3_nt: TGTGCCAGCAGCTTCGGGGGCGGGGGATTTTCCTACGAGCAGTACTTC
cdr3_aa: CASSFGGGGFSYEQYF

j_call: TRBJ1-6
v_call: TRBV6-5
d_call: TRBD1
cdr3_length: 16
clone_size: NA
cdr3_nt: TGTGCCAGCAGTTACTTCTCCGGGACAGGGAGATCACCCCTCCACTTT
cdr3_aa: CASSYFSGTGRSPLHF

j_call: TRBJ2-5
v_call: TRBV7-2
d_call: NA
cdr3_length: 15
clone_size: NA
cdr3_nt: TGTGCCAGCAGCTCCAATACCATGGCCTCAGGGACCCAGTACTTC
cdr3_aa: CASSSNTMASGTQYF

j_call: TRBJ1-6
v_call: TRBV7-9
d_call: TRBD1
cdr3_length: 16
clone_size: NA
cdr3_nt: TGTGCCAGCAGCTTACGGGACAGGGGCAATAATTCACCCCTCCACTTT
cdr3_aa: CASSLRDRGNNSPLHF

j_call: TRBJ2-1
v_call: TRBV5-1
d_call: NA
cdr3_length: 14
clone_size: NA
cdr3_nt: TGCGCCAGCAGCTTGGACAATCCCTACAATGAGCAGTTCTTC
cdr3_aa: CASSLDNPYNEQFF

j_call: TRBJ2-7
v_call: TRBV11-1
d_call: NA
cdr3_length: 13
clone_size: NA
cdr3_nt: TGTGCCAGCAGCTTAGATCCGACTACCGAGCAGTACTTC
cdr3_aa: CASSLDPTTEQYF

j_call: TRBJ1-1
v_call: TRBV5-4
d_call: TRBD1
cdr3_length: 13
clone_size: NA
cdr3_nt: TGTGCCAGCAGCTTGGACAGGGGTGCTGAAGCTTTCTTT
cdr3_aa: CASSLDRGAEAFF

j_call: TRBJ2-3
v_call: TRBV6-5
d_call: TRBD2
cdr3_length: 13
clone_size: NA
cdr3_nt: TGTGCCAGCAGTTACTTGGGGGGGGGTACGCAGTATTTT
cdr3_aa: CASSYLGGGTQYF

j_call: TRBJ2-3
v_call: TRBV12-5
d_call: TRBD2
cdr3_length: 16
clone_size: few
cdr3_nt: TGTGCTAGTGGTTCCCTACTAGCGGGAGGGACAGATACGCAGTATTTT
cdr3_aa: CASGSLLAGGTDTQYF

j_call: TRBJ2-7
v_call: TRBV28
d_call: TRBD1
cdr3_length: 15
clone_size: NA
cdr3_nt: TGTGCCAGCAGCCCCGCCGGGACAGGGTCCTACGAGCAGTACTTC
cdr3_aa: CASSPAGTGSYEQYF

j_call: TRBJ2-1
v_call: TRBV10-2
d_call: TRBD2
cdr3_length: 16
clone_size: NA
cdr3_nt: TGCGCCAGCAGTGGCAAAGGACTAGCGGGAGGTGGTGAGCAGTTCTTC
cdr3_aa: CASSGKGLAGGGEQFF

j_call: TRBJ1-5
v_call: TRBV19
d_call: TRBD1
cdr3_length: 14
clone_size: NA
cdr3_nt: TGTGCCAGTAGTATCAGGGGGAACAATCAGCCCCAGCATTTT
cdr3_aa: CASSIRGNNQPQHF

j_call: TRBJ1-5
v_call: TRBV21-1
d_call: NA
cdr3_length: 16
clone_size: NA
cdr3_nt: TGTGCCAGCAGCAAAGGGGTCAGGGATGGCAATCAGCCCCAGCATTTT
cdr3_aa: CASSKGVRDGNQPQHF

j_call: TRBJ1-1
v_call: TRBV7-8
d_call: NA
cdr3_length: 14
clone_size: NA
cdr3_nt: TGTGCCAGCAGCTTCGGACACGTGAACACTGAAGCTTTCTTT
cdr3_aa: CASSFGHVNTEAFF

j_call: TRBJ2-5
v_call: TRBV6-1
d_call: TRBD1
cdr3_length: 15
clone_size: NA
cdr3_nt: TGTGCCAGCAGTGAATTTGGGACAGGGTGGGAGACCCAGTACTTC
cdr3_aa: CASSEFGTGWETQYF

j_call: TRBJ1-1
v_call: TRBV7-9
d_call: NA
cdr3_length: 14
clone_size: NA
cdr3_nt: TGTGCCAGCAGCATTACAGCCTCGGGGACTGAAGCTTTCTTT
cdr3_aa: CASSITASGTEAFF

j_call: TRBJ1-1
v_call: TRBV2
d_call: NA
cdr3_length: 11
clone_size: NA
cdr3_nt: TGTGCCAGTAAAATCGACACTGAAGCTTTCTTT
cdr3_aa: CASKIDTEAFF

j_call: TRBJ2-5
v_call: TRBV6-1
d_call: TRBD2
cdr3_length: 18
clone_size: NA
cdr3_nt: TGTGCCAGCAGTGAAGCCCGGGGAGGGTATTCGGAGCAAGAGACCCAGTACTTC
cdr3_aa: CASSEARGGYSEQETQYF